This T cell receptor beta chain was identified in a study of T cells in Graves' hyperthyroidism and ophthalmopathy (dated by TCRdb to between 2017 and 2020). About the full investigation: Peripheral blood was collected at initial diagnosis, before any treatment. TCR V-J signatures able to tell the groups apart were searched for in a discovery cohort of 90 to 100 patients, of whom over 40 had Graves' ophthalmopathy and 57 had stable Graves' hyperthyroidism. Prospective prediction of ophthalmopathy was tested in an independent validation cohort consisting of roughly 19 hyperthyroidism patients and over 15 patients who later progressed to ophthalmopathy. The 95 to 100 discovery patients were randomly divided into training and test sets at a 7:3 ratio. In addition, the study compared T-cell repertoires in thyroid tissue and in blood from about 6 Graves' hyperthyroidism patients. After blood sampling, hyperthyroidism patients were treated with methimazole at a starting dose of 30 mg daily, and ophthalmopathy patients were treated with high-dose intravenous methylprednisolone. The paper describes TCR Vbeta CDR3 sequencing of some 130 peripheral blood samples, made up of 43 ophthalmopathy patients, 70 to 75 hyperthyroidism patients and some 17 progressor patients.

Hyperthyroidism patients were newly diagnosed, had a disease duration of under 2 months, and were aged 18 to 65 years. The study excluded patients with uncontrolled infections, other autoimmune diseases, pregnancy or lactation. Diagnoses were established on the basis of clinical symptoms, serum thyroxine and TRAb, thyroid ultrasound, and orbital computed tomography. For progressor patients, blood was drawn at the first diagnosis of hyperthyroidism, before any ophthalmopathy symptoms had appeared. PBMCs were separated from 8 to 10 ml of fresh peripheral blood using Ficoll-Paque density gradient centrifugation. Progressor patients were first diagnosed with Graves' hyperthyroidism and then developed ophthalmopathy during follow-up. Trizol reagent was used to extract total RNA, and RNA quality was then checked on an Agilent 2100 Bioanalyzer. V and J are trimmed by 3 bases and 0 bases, and the gene matches miss 19 bases of the junction. The CDR1 and CDR2 encoded by the germline V gene (reference sequence) are DFQATT and SNEGSKA. Reading from cysteine to phenylalanine, the CDR3 counts 20 amino acids. CDR3 DNA is the only sequence kept; it has 60 bases, read in frame from the first base.

TCR beta CDR3 regions were amplified from RNA transcripts. A first-round RT-PCR of the TCR CDR3 used the HTBI primer set with the Qiagen OneStep RT-PCR kit. A second multiplex PCR round built the libraries, followed by size selection and purification. Paired-end sequencing of the libraries was performed with 100 bp reads on an Illumina HiSeq2000. Under the source paper's analysis protocol: Raw data were processed with SOAPnuke, discarding reads with adapters, uncalled bases, mean Phred below 15, or no exact constant-primer or identifier match. COPE v1.2.5 was used to merge high-quality paired reads, and clonotypes were defined as unique nucleotide sequences. MiTCR v1.1 was used to align the clonotypes against IMGT TRBV, TRBD and TRBJ reference segments. Analysis was restricted to V-J combinations with a frequency above 0.0001, which covered roughly 99% of repertoires. A TCS score was defined as the ratio of F50 (clonal expansion) to E x V (chaos), with BLOSUM62-based TCRdist applied between CDR3 peptides within each V-J. Welch's t-statistics and random forest reduced just over 500 V-J features to 13, which were used in a naive Bayes classifier (R e1071). In-frame beta chains were kept once TCRdb had trimmed the public reads at Q25 with fastp and called clones with MiXCR. Every entry covers one CDR3 protein and lists the most common genes and DNA from its rows. These V and J calls rely on TCRdb rather than the paper's analysis. The sample records hundreds of thousands of distinct CDR3 sequences, around 20% of which are singletons. The leading ten clones occupy over 15% of the sample.

The table lists this clonotype with many counts. There is no known antigen for this receptor. Per-nucleotide qualities are absent, and no much larger clonotype sits a single base away. Beyond this particular receptor, the publication reports: Sample size was not statistically predetermined, and blinding of investigators to group allocation was not performed. Ophthalmopathy was separated from stable hyperthyroidism by a 13 V-J signature model, with over 85% sensitivity and about 81% specificity obtained in cross-validation and 80%/75% obtained in testing. Most expanded thyroid clonotypes (frequency above 0.001) were also detected in blood, suggesting blood repertoires may reflect thyroid immune responses. In validation, the model predicted progression to ophthalmopathy a median of about 6.8 months before onset, with approximately 70% sensitivity and roughly 72% specificity.

The sequence joins TRBV20-1 to TRBJ1-1; 10 nucleotides in the junction match TRBD1. The clonotype comes from a woman aged 45-59 years with Graves' hyperthyroidism that later progressed to Graves' ophthalmopathy. Sequencing input: blood. The CDR3 region reads CSARSPSGTGVGNLNTEAFF. The nucleotide sequence reads TGCAGTGCTAGGAGCCCATCCGGGACAGGGGTAGGGAACCTGAACACTGAAGCTTTCTTT.